One TCR beta chain is described in this entry. These data belong to a study of T cell responses to AZD1222 COVID-19 vaccine. The V gene's germline CDR1 is LNHDA and CDR2 SQIVND (reference sequence). This CDR3 spans 17 amino acids. V was cut by 0 bases and J by 1 base, with 13 bases left in between. Only in-frame clones appear in the TCRdb table, and some are missing; sequencing was by immunoSEQ multiplex PCR. Here the sample spans 94,000 or so clones, roughly 90% being singletons. The clonotype was recovered from an adult in good health. V is TRBV19 and J is TRBJ2-1; D is ambiguous. The sample consisted of peripheral blood, taken on day 0 of AZD1222 vaccination. This CDR3 reads CASSIDFAGSSYNEQFF. CDR3 nucleotide sequence: TGTGCCAGTAGTATAGATTTCGCAGGATCTTCCTACAATGAGCAGTTCTTC.